One and the same sample provided the 26 T cell receptor beta chains below, sequenced in a study of molecular identifiers for immune sequencing clone quantification. Via MiXCR, TCRdb re-called the PCR reads, giving one row per CDR3 protein. The sample carries 460,000 or so distinct CDR3 sequences, over 20% recorded once. Sequencing was carried out using naive CD8+ T cells from blood, with Jurkat cell RNA spiked in. Subset described: FACS-sorted CD8+CD4-CCR7+CD45RA+ naive T cells. These receptors were collected from a human donor in good health. Some libraries in this study had Jurkat cell RNA spiked in.

This clonotype was recorded at least ten times. V and J are TRBV6-5 and TRBJ2-7, with a possible D match to TRBD2 (5 bases). Germline V CDR1 and CDR2: MNHEY, SVGAGI. This CDR3 contains 13 residues. V lost 6 bases to trimming and J lost 5 bases, with 14 bases between them. CDR3 nucleotides: TGTGCCAGCAGAGAGGGCCCGGGGAACGAGCAGTACTTC. It specifies CASREGPGNEQYF.

The rearrangement joins TRBV20-1 to TRBJ2-5; 11 nucleotides align to TRBD2. Unmatched junction bases numbered 9, after V lost 1 base and J lost 5 bases. This CDR3 region has 16 residues. CDR1 DFQATT and CDR2 SNEGSKA come from the germline V gene (reference sequence). This CDR3 reads CSARAGSGRAWETQYF. The CDR3 DNA sequence: TGCAGTGCTAGAGCGGGTAGCGGGAGGGCCTGGGAGACCCAGTACTTC.

About this clonotype: Germline is not matched at one junction end, which may reflect a read error. J is TRBJ2-1 and V is TRBV4-3, with D perhaps TRBD1 (6 bases). The CDR3 sequence is 15 residues long. Germline CDR1 and CDR2: LGHNA and YSLEER. This CDR3 reads CASSPTGLGDKEQFF. CDR3 DNA sequence: TGCGCCAGCAGCCCGACGGGGTTAGGGGACAAGGAGCAGTTCTTC.

Many counts were recorded for this clonotype. The V gene is TRBV4-1, the J gene TRBJ1-5; D is uncertain. The CDR3 has 15 residues. In germline, CDR1 is MGHRA, CDR2 YSYEKL. The V end was cut by 4 bases, the J end by 0 bases, with 10 bases between. The CDR3 bases are TGCGCCAGCAGCCCAGAGACACCTAGCAATCAGCCCCAGCATTTT. It yields the protein CASSPETPSNQPQHF.

The CDR3 reads CASSYGALMNTEAFF. CDR3 coding DNA: TGTGCCAGCAGTTACGGGGCGCTTATGAACACTGAAGCTTTCTTT. The V gene is TRBV6-5, the J gene TRBJ1-1, with a weak D call TRBD1 (5 bases). CDR3 length equals 15 residues. Trimming took off 2 bases at V and 0 bases at J, with 10 bases between the two ends. Per germline, CDR1 MNHEY and CDR2 SVGAGI.

Details on this clonotype: A much larger clone lies one base from this, so it may be a read error. Here the CDR3 DNA reads TGTGCCTCGGGGACTAGCGGTAACTTC. This translates into CASGTSGNF. The rearrangement uses TRBV7-9 and TRBJ2-1; TRBD2 aligns across 11 bases. The CDR3 runs 9 residues. CDR1 and CDR2 from the germline V gene are SEHNR and FQNEAQ (reference sequence).

Ten or more counts support this clonotype. The chain uses TRBV7-9 and TRBJ2-7, with TRBD1 identical over 9 bases. The J segment lost 5 bases and the V segment lost 4 bases, leaving 9 bases of the junction unmatched. Germline values: CDR1 SEHNR, CDR2 FQNEAQ (reference sequence). CDR3 length equals 15 residues. The CDR3 bases are TGTGCCAGCAGCTCACCGGGACAGGGATGGCACGAGCAGTACTTC. Translating gives CASSSPGQGWHEQYF.

There are many counts of this clonotype. The gene calls are TRBV30 and TRBJ2-5, with 7 bases that match TRBD1. V trimming: 3 bases; J trimming: 2 bases; junction bases outside the gene matches: 9. CDR1 and CDR2 from the germline V gene are GTSNPN and SVGIG (reference sequence). This CDR3 has 15 amino acids. CDR3 nucleotides: TGTGCCTGGAGCCCAACGGGGACAGTTCAAGAGACCCAGTACTTC. Translation gives CAWSPTGTVQETQYF.

This clonotype was picked up many times. The chain combines TRBV20-1 with TRBJ1-1; D call uncertain. The CDR3 has 11 amino acids. Germline assignment: CDR1 DFQATT and CDR2 SNEGSKA (reference sequence). Trimming shortened V by 0 bases and J by 10 bases, and 9 bases separated the two germline ends. CDR3 sequence (DNA): TGCAGTGCTAGAGATCGGATTCGAGCTTTCTTT. Its protein product is CSARDRIRAFF.

This clonotype was seen many times. The V call is TRBV29-1, the J call TRBJ1-5; weak D call: TRBD1 (5 bases). Trimming removed 1 base from V and 1 base from J, with 11 bases in between. The CDR3 length is 15 residues. Per the germline V gene, CDR1 is SQVTM and CDR2 is ANQGSEA. CDR3 amino acids: CSVEGTGQSNQPQHF. CDR3 DNA sequence: TGCAGCGTTGAAGGGACGGGGCAAAGCAATCAGCCCCAGCATTTT.

The V call is TRBV30, the J call TRBJ2-1; D gene ambiguous. The CDR3 contains 15 residues. Looked up from germline, CDR1 is GTSNPN and CDR2 is SVGIG (reference sequence). Trimming stripped 0 bases from V and 3 bases from J, with 12 bases between. DNA for the CDR3: TGTGCCTGGAGTGTACTATTGGTCAGCTACAATGAGCAGTTCTTC. It is translated as CAWSVLLVSYNEQFF.

This clonotype was seen only a few times. The V gene is TRBV6-1, the J gene TRBJ2-5, with 7 bases that match TRBD2. CDR1 MNHNS and CDR2 SASEGT come from the germline V gene. V dropped 0 bases and J dropped 3; count of bases not matched to a gene: 10. CDR3 length equals 17 residues. The CDR3 sequence is CASSEAWGGRGKETQYF. Written as DNA, the CDR3 is TGTGCCAGCAGTGAAGCTTGGGGGGGGAGGGGTAAAGAGACCCAGTACTTC.

This clonotype turned up a few times. V is TRBV7-2 and J is TRBJ2-1, with TRBD1 identical over 7 bases. J was trimmed by 3 bases and V by 2 bases; bases with no gene match: 4. Germline V lookup: CDR1 SGHTA, CDR2 FQGNSA. This CDR3 has 15 amino acids. The CDR3 sequence: CASSLTGEYYNEQFF. CDR3 nucleotide sequence: TGTGCCAGCAGCTTAACAGGGGAGTACTACAATGAGCAGTTCTTC.

The chain couples TRBV19 to TRBJ1-1; possible D gene TRBD1, 6 bases. Germline V lookup: CDR1 LNHDA, CDR2 SQIVND (reference sequence). The CDR3 spans 15 residues. V was trimmed by 5 bases and J by 2 bases, leaving 15 bases between them. CDR3: CASSSPGTYNTEAFF. In DNA, the CDR3 is TGTGCCAGTAGTTCCCCGGGGACATATAACACTGAAGCTTTCTTT.

This clonotype was observed at least ten times. This chain connects TRBV7-9 to TRBJ2-7, with D possibly being TRBD1 (6 bases). Germline CDR1 is SEHNR and CDR2 is FQNEAQ (reference sequence). V gave up 5 bases and J gave up 2 bases, with 13 bases separating them. The CDR3 covers 14 residues. CDR3 in amino acids: CASSPPTGTYEQYF. Written as DNA, the CDR3 is TGTGCCAGCAGCCCCCCAACAGGGACCTACGAGCAGTACTTC. The variable domain in full, with the rest retrieved from reference TRBV7-9 and TRBJ2-7, is DTGVSQNPRHKITKRGQNVTFRCDPISEHNRLYWYRQTLGQGPEFLTYFQNEAQLEKSRLLSDRFSAERPKGSFSTLEIQRTEQGDSAMYLCASSPPTGTYEQYFGPGTRLTVT.

This clonotype was recorded at least ten times. Here the CDR3 omits its conserved ending phenylalanine or tryptophan, so a read error is the likely source. No DNA is shown, since the ends of the CDR3 on it are uncertain; the CDR3 is the one TCRdb lists. V usage is TRBV25-1 and J usage is TRBJ2-7; the table's D gene call, TRBD1, was not cross checked with the DNA. Counting both end residues, the CDR3 totals 8 amino acids. Germline lookup yields CDR1 MGHDK and CDR2 SYGVNS. CDR3 sequence: CASRGQFP.

In regard to this clonotype: Sequence at one end of the junction differs from germline and may be a read error. The rearrangement joins TRBV12-3 or TRBV12-4 to TRBJ2-7; D call uncertain. The CDR3 is 12 amino acids. The CDR3 coding sequence is TGTGCCAGCAGTTTCTTGGGTTACGAGCAGCACTTC. Its translation is CASSFLGYEQHF.

This clonotype occurred many times. The gene calls are TRBV12-3 or TRBV12-4 and TRBJ1-5, with 10 bases lining up with TRBD1. CDR3 length: 17 residues. V dropped 5 bases and J dropped 4; count of bases not matched to a gene: 11. DNA of the CDR3: TGTGCCAGCAGTCCCGAGGGACAGGGGTGGGAAAATCAGCCCCAGCATTTT. Translated, it gives CASSPEGQGWENQPQHF.

This clonotype occurred many times. The chain recombines TRBV6-5 with TRBJ2-7; possibly TRBD1 for D (5 bases). Trimming removed 3 bases at V and 4 bases at J, with 16 bases between. The CDR3 covers 15 residues. CDR1 is MNHEY, CDR2 SVGAGI, per germline. CDR3 loop: CASSYFSGTGYEQYF. The CDR3 nucleotides read TGTGCCAGCAGTTATTTCTCGGGTACAGGATACGAGCAGTACTTC.

The table lists this clonotype with many counts. This chain uses TRBV4-3 with TRBJ1-1; tentatively, D is TRBD1 (5 bases). V was shortened by 1 base and J by 3 bases, with 12 bases between the two germline ends. The CDR3 covers 15 residues. Germline V gives CDR1 LGHNA, CDR2 YSLEER. CDR3 in amino acids: CASSQGPGLYTEAFF. The CDR3 DNA reads as TGCGCCAGCAGCCAAGGCCCAGGGCTTTACACTGAAGCTTTCTTT.

This clonotype was seen more than once but under ten times. The chain uses TRBV27 and TRBJ2-1; 14 nucleotides agree with TRBD2. The germline CDR1 and CDR2 sequences are MNHEY and SMNVEV (reference sequence). The trim removed 2 bases at V and 6 bases at J, leaving 6 bases unmatched. This CDR3 has 17 amino acids. The CDR3 spells CASSLPPGTSGGNEQFF. The CDR3 DNA follows: TGTGCCAGCAGTTTACCCCCCGGGACTAGCGGGGGCAATGAGCAGTTCTTC.

This chain links TRBV23-1 with TRBJ2-2; no clear D gene. TRBV23-1 is assigned to the ORF class and has an uncertain function. V was cut by 5 bases and J by 3 bases, with 13 bases left in between. The CDR3 has 15 residues. The CDR3 loop reads CASSWNLSYTGELFF. The CDR3 DNA reads TGCGCCAGCAGTTGGAACCTATCCTACACCGGGGAGCTGTTTTTT.

This clonotype has a handful of counts. V usage is TRBV7-6 and J usage is TRBJ2-1, with 8 bases identical to TRBD2. The CDR3 totals 14 residues. Germline V gene sequence: CDR1 SGHVS, CDR2 FNYEAQ. V gave up 5 bases and J gave up 5 bases; unmatched junction bases: 5. In DNA, the CDR3 is TGTGCCAGCAGCCCCCTTAGCGGGGACAATGAGCAGTTCTTC. It translates to CASSPLSGDNEQFF.

This chain links TRBV12-3 or TRBV12-4 with TRBJ2-7, with 8 bases aligning to TRBD1. The CDR3 covers 15 residues. V was clipped by 1 base and J by 6 bases; unmatched bases: 8. The CDR3 loop reads CASSLVFGQGAEQYF. As DNA, the CDR3 is TGTGCCAGCAGTTTAGTTTTCGGACAGGGAGCCGAGCAGTACTTC.

This clonotype was found many times. The CDR3 here is CASRELAIEETQYF. The CDR3 DNA sequence: TGTGCCAGCCGGGAGCTAGCGATCGAAGAGACCCAGTACTTC. The chain couples TRBV13 to TRBJ2-5; D is possibly TRBD2 (6 bases). The CDR3 totals 14 residues. Germline lookup yields CDR1 PRHDT and CDR2 FYEKMQ (reference sequence). V lost 8 bases, J lost 3 bases, and 16 bases lay in between.

Of note for this clonotype: The junction and the germline gene differ at one end; a read error may be behind it. This rearrangement joins TRBV5-3 to TRBJ2-7; 7 nucleotides align to TRBD1. TRBV5-3 is recorded as an ORF, its role being uncertain. CDR3 size: 14 residues. CDR3 nucleotides: TGTGCCAGCAGTCCCGGGACAGCTACCTACGAGCAGCACTTC. Protein product: CASSPGTATYEQHF.